The rows below give T cell receptor beta chains drawn from one sample of a study of OX40 agonist ivuxolimab in advanced cancers. TCRdb's copy holds only in-frame clones and misses some; the assay was immunoSEQ multiplex PCR. This sample has some 45,000 clones, with over 80% found just once. Sequencing was performed on CD4+ or CD8+ T cells sorted from blood, taken in a trial of the OX40 agonist ivuxolimab. The receptors derive from an adult with an advanced solid tumor such as melanoma, head and neck, liver or kidney cancer. The CDR3 runs from the conserved cysteine through the conserved F or W. The D gene is left open where the match is weak. Where a row states a size, it is once, few, many or the class of an expanded clone; other rows omit it.

D gene	clone size	V gene	J gene	CDR3 DNA	CDR3 protein
.	.	TRBV6-1	TRBJ2-1	TGTGCCAGCAGTGAAGCGGATTCCCTAGCGCCCTCCTACAATGAGCAGTTCTTC	CASSEADSLAPSYNEQFF
.	.	TRBV6-5	TRBJ1-1	TGTGCCAGCACTGGGCGAACCACTGAAGCTTTCTTT	CASTGRTTEAFF
.	.	TRBV18	TRBJ1-4	TGTGCCAGCTCGAGGGACCAGGGAGGTGAACTGTTTTTT	CASSRDQGGELFF
TRBD1	.	TRBV5-1	TRBJ2-6	TGCGCCAGCAGCAGGATGACAGGGGCCGGGGCGGGCTCTGGGGCCAACGTCCTGACTTTC	CASSRMTGAGAGSGANVLTF
.	.	TRBV10-2	TRBJ1-6	TGCGCCAGCAGTTATCCGGGACCGGACGGTTCACCCCTCCACTTT	CASSYPGPDGSPLHF
TRBD1	.	TRBV28	TRBJ1-1	TGTGCCAGCACTCTTGGGGCAGGGGGCAGCACTGAAGCTTTCTTT	CASTLGAGGSTEAFF
.	.	TRBV18	TRBJ1-1	TGTGCCAGCTCACCATTAGACCGAGGGACCGAAGCTTTCTTT	CASSPLDRGTEAFF
.	.	TRBV5-1	TRBJ1-6	TGCGCCAGCAGCCCCAATAATTCACCCCTCCACTTT	CASSPNNSPLHF
TRBD1	once	TRBV18	TRBJ1-2	TGTGCCAGCTCAGGGACAGGGGATTACTATGGCTACACCTTC	CASSGTGDYYGYTF
.	.	TRBV11-3	TRBJ2-6	TGTGCCAGCAGCAAGCAGAACTCTGGGGCCAACGTCCTGACTTTC	CASSKQNSGANVLTF
.	once	TRBV19	TRBJ2-7	TGTGCCAGTAGTATCCGGGACACCTACGAGCAGTACTTC	CASSIRDTYEQYF
.	.	TRBV19	TRBJ1-1	TGTGCCAGTAGTATGTACCCGAACACTGAAGCTTTCTTT	CASSMYPNTEAFF
.	.	TRBV7-3	TRBJ2-1	TGTGCCAGCAGCTTAAGCGGGCGGGCCGATGAGCAGTTCTTC	CASSLSGRADEQFF
TRBD1	.	TRBV28	TRBJ1-5	TGTGCCAGCAGCCAACAGGGGGGGCATCAGCCCCAGCATTTT	CASSQQGGHQPQHF
.	.	TRBV7-2	TRBJ2-2	TGTGCCAGCAGCTCCCGGACCAGAACCGGGGAGCTGTTTTTT	CASSSRTRTGELFF
TRBD2	.	TRBV11-2	TRBJ2-1	TGTGCCAGCAGCTTAGAACCTAGCGGTGAGCAGTTCTTC	CASSLEPSGEQFF
TRBD2	.	TRBV5-1	TRBJ2-3	TGCGCCAGCAGCCCCGCGGGGGTCTATACGCAGTATTTT	CASSPAGVYTQYF
.	.	TRBV29-1	TRBJ1-2	TGCAGCGTTGACCCAGAACTAGGCTATGGCTACACCTTC	CSVDPELGYGYTF